The source of this T cell receptor beta chain is a study of blood T cell repertoires in COVID-19. Study-level background: From the United States, Italy and Spain came samples of acute and convalescent COVID-19.

The CDR3 has 14 amino acids. Per germline, CDR1 SNHLY and CDR2 FYNNEI. V was pared by 10 bases and J by 5 bases, with 18 bases between. Participants, roughly 18 to 89 years old, spanned 24 US areas. Participant reports of clinical history set cohort assignment. Original data processing: The authors estimated nucleated cell counts from reference gene primer amplification. Clones were read by immunoSEQ multiplex PCR, and TCRdb kept only the in-frame ones, dropping some. The V and J calls and clone size come from that table; D and trimming were worked out from the DNA. The table lists roughly 360,000 clones, around 89% of them singletons.

Sample: PBMCs or T cells enriched from blood (not recorded which). The chain links TRBV2 to TRBJ2-1, with D perhaps TRBD1 (6 bases). The receptor was derived from a woman aged 25 to 39 with acute COVID-19. The CDR3 nucleotides are TGTGCCACTGGAGGCTCGGGACAAGACAATGAGCAGTTCTTC. This encodes CATGGSGQDNEQFF.